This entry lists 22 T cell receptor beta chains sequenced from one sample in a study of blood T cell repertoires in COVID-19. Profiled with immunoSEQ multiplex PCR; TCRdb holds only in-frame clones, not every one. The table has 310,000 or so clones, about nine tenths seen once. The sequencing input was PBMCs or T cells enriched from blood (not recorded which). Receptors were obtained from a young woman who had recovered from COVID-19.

Here the CDR3 DNA reads TGTGCCAGCAGTTACTTCAGGCCTACACCCAATCAGCCCCAGCATTTT. It encodes CASSYFRPTPNQPQHF. J is TRBJ1-5 and V is TRBV6-2 or TRBV6-3, with D uncertain. The CDR3 runs 16 residues. Deletions cut 1 base from V and 3 bases from J, with 13 bases between. Germline V gene sequence: CDR1 MNHEY, CDR2 SVGEGT.

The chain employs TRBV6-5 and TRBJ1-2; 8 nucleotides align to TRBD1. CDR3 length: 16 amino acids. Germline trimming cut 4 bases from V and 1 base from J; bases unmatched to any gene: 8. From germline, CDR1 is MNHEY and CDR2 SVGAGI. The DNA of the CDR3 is TGTGCCAGCAGTTGGGGACAGGCAACAGTTAACTATGGCTACACCTTC. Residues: CASSWGQATVNYGYTF.

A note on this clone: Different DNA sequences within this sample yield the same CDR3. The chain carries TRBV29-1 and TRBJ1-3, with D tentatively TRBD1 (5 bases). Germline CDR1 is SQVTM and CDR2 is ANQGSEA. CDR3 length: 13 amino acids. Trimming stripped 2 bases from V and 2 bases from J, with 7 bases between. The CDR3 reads CSVERQTGNTIYF. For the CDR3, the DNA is TGCAGCGTTGAAAGACAGACTGGAAACACCATATATTTT.

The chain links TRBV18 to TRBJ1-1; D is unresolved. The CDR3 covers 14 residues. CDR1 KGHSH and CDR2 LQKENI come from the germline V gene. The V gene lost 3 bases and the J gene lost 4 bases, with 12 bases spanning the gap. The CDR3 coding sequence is TGTGCCAGCTCACCGGTGGAGGCACCCACTGAAGCTTTCTTT. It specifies CASSPVEAPTEAFF.

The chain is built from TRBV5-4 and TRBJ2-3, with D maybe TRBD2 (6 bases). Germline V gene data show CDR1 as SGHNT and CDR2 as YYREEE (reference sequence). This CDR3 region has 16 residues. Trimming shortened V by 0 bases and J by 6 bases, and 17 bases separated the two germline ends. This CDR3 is CASSLGLGQVRDTQYF. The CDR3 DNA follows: TGTGCCAGCAGCTTGGGACTAGGCCAAGTTAGGGATACGCAGTATTTT. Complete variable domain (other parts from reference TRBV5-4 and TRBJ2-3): ETGVTQSPTHLIKTRGQQVTLRCSSQSGHNTVSWYQQALGQGPQFIFQYYREEENGRGNFPPRFSGLQFPNYSSELNVNALELDDSALYLCASSLGLGQVRDTQYFGPGTRLTVL.

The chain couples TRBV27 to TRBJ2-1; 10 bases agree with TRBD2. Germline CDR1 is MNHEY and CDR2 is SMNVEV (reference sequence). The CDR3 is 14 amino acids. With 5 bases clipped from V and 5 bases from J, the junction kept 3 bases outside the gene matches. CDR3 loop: CASSRTSGNNEQFF. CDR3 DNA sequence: TGTGCCAGCAGTCGGACTAGCGGAAACAATGAGCAGTTCTTC.

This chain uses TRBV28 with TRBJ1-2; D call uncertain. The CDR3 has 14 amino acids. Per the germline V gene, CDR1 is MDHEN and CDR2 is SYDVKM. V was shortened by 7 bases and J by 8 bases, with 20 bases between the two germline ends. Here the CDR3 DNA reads TGTGCCAGCATCCCGGGGAGGGAATCGTTGGGCTACACCTTC. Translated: CASIPGRESLGYTF.

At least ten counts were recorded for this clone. The CDR3 DNA reads as TGTGCCAGCAGCCCCCGGACAGGGTTCTACAATGAGCAGTTCTTC. It encodes CASSPRTGFYNEQFF. This rearrangement joins TRBV9 to TRBJ2-1, with TRBD1 matching over 8 bases. The germline CDR1 and CDR2 sequences are SGDLS and YYNGEE. The CDR3 is made up of 15 amino acids. Unmatched junction bases numbered 6, after V lost 4 bases and J lost 3 bases.

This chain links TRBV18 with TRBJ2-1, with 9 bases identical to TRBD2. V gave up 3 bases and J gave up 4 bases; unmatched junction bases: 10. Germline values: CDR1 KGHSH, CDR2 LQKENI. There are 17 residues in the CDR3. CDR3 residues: CASSPKIGTSKYNEQFF. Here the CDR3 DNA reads TGTGCCAGCTCACCGAAAATAGGGACTAGCAAGTACAATGAGCAGTTCTTC.

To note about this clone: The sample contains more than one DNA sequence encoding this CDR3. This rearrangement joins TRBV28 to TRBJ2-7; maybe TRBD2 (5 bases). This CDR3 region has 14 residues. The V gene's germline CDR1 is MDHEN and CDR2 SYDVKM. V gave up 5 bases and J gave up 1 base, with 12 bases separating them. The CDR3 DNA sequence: TGTGCCAGCAGTCCCACGGGATTATCCTACGAGCAGTACTTC. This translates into CASSPTGLSYEQYF.

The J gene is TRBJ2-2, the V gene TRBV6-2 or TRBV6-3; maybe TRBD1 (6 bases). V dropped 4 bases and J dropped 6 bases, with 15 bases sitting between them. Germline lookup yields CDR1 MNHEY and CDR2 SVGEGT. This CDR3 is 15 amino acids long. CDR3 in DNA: TGTGCCAGCAGTTTTCTCACAGGGAGATCCGGGGAGCTGTTTTTT. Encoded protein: CASSFLTGRSGELFF.

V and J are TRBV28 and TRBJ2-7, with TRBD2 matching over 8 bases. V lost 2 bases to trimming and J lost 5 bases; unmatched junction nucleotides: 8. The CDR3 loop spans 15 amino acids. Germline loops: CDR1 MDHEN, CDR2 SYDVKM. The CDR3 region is CASSLTGGGRNEQYF. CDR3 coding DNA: TGTGCCAGCAGTTTAACGGGTGGCGGGAGGAACGAGCAGTACTTC.

CDR3 bases: TGTGCCAGCAGCCCCGCCAGGGGGCAAGTTTCTCCCACAGATACGCAGTATTTT. Translated, it gives CASSPARGQVSPTDTQYF. The rearrangement uses TRBV7-6 and TRBJ2-3; 8 bases align to TRBD1. The V gene's germline CDR1 is SGHVS and CDR2 FNYEAQ. J was trimmed by 2 bases and V by 5 bases; bases with no gene match: 15. The CDR3 is made up of 18 amino acids.

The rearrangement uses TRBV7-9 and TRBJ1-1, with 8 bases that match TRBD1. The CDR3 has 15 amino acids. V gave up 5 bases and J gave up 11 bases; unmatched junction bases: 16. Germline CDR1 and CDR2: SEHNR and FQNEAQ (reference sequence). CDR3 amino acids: CASSPRQGTPREAFF. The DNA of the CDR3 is TGTGCCAGCAGCCCCCGACAGGGGACCCCTCGTGAGGCTTTCTTT. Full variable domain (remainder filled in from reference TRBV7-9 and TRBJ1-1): DTGVSQNPRHKITKRGQNVTFRCDPISEHNRLYWYRQTLGQGPEFLTYFQNEAQLEKSRLLSDRFSAERPKGSFSTLEIQRTEQGDSAMYLCASSPRQGTPREAFFGQGTRLTVV.

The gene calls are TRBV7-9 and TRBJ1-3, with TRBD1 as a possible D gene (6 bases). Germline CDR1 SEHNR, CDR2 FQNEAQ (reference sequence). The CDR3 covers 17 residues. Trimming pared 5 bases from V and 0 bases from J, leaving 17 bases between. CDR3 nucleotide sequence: TGTGCCAGCAGCCAAGGGGGGGACACAACCTCTGGAAACACCATATATTTT. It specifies CASSQGGDTTSGNTIYF.

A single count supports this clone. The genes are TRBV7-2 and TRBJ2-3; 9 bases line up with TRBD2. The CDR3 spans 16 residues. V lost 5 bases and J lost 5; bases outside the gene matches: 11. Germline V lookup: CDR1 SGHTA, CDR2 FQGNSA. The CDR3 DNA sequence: TGTGCCAGCAGCCCGTCACGCGGTAGCGGGAGAGATACGCAGTATTTT. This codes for CASSPSRGSGRDTQYF.

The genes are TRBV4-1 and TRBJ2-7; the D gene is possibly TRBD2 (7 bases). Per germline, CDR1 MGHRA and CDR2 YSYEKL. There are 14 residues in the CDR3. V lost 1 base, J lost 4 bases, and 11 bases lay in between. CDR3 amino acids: CASSQVGGAYEQYF. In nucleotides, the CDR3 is TGCGCCAGCAGCCAAGTGGGGGGGGCTTACGAGCAGTACTTC.

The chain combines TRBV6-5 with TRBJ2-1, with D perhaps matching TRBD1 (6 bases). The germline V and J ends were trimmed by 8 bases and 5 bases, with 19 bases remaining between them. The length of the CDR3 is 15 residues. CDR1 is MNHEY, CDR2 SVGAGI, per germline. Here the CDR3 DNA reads TGTGCCAGCTGTAAACAGGGAAGAAACAACAATGAGCAGTTCTTC. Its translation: CASCKQGRNNNEQFF.

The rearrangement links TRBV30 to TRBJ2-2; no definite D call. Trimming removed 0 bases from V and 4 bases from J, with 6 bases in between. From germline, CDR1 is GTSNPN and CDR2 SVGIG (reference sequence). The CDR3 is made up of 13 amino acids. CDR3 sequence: CAWSVQTTGELFF. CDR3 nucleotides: TGTGCCTGGAGTGTACAGACCACCGGGGAGCTGTTTTTT. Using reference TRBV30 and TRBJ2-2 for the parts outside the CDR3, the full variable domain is SQTIHQWPATLVQPVGSPLSLECTVEGTSNPNLYWYRQAAGRGLQLLFYSVGIGQISSEVPQNLSASRPQDRQFILSSKKLLLSDSGFYLCAWSVQTTGELFFGEGSRLTVL.

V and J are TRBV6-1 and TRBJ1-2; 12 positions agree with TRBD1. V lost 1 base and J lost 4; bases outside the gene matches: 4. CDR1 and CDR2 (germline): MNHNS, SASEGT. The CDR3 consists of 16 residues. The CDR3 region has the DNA TGTGCCAGCAGTGAAGTTGGGACAGGGGGCGGCTATGGCTACACCTTC. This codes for CASSEVGTGGGYGYTF.

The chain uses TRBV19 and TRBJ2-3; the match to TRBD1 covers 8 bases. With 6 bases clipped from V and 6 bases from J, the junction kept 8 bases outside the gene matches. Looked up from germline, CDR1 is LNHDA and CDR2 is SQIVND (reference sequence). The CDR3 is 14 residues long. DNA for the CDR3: TGTGCCAGTAGCCGGGACAGGCGTGTCGATACGCAGTATTTT. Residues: CASSRDRRVDTQYF.

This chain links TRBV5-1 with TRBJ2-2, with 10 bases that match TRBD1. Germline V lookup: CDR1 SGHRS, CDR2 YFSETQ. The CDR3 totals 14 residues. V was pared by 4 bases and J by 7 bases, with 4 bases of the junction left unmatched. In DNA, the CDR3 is TGCGCCAGCAGCATCGACAGGGGGCACGGGGAGCTGTTTTTT. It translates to CASSIDRGHGELFF.